Listed below are T cell receptor beta chains from one sample, sequenced in a study of vaccination effects on CD4 cells after COVID-19. No antigen has been identified for these receptors. The assay was immunoSEQ multiplex PCR, and TCRdb's table has in-frame clones only and misses some. The sample comprises 55,000 or so clones, under 80% of which are singletons, and around 5.5% rests with the top ten. The sample consisted of CD4+ T cells from PBMCs cultured with HIV peptides, taken before COVID-19 vaccination. All receptors derive from a human donor who had a prior SARS-CoV-2 infection. Both conserved end residues are part of each CDR3. The D gene is left open where the match is weak. A row's size may be missing; if present it is once, few, many or a size class.

length | size | D | J | V | DNA | CDR3
15 | - | - | TRBJ2-1 | TRBV10-3 | TGTGCCATCAGTGAAAACCGAGGGGACGTAAATGAGCAGTTCTTC | CAISENRGDVNEQFF
15 | - | TRBD2 | TRBJ2-7 | TRBV5-4 | TGTGCCAGCAGCTTGGTAGCGGGAGCGCCGGACGAGCAGTACTTC | CASSLVAGAPDEQYF
13 | - | - | TRBJ1-1 | TRBV7-9 | TGTGCCAGCAGCTTAGATACAGGGACTGAAGCTTTCTTT | CASSLDTGTEAFF
12 | - | TRBD1 | TRBJ1-2 | TRBV7-8 | TGTGCCAGCAGCCCGGACAGGAATGGCTACACCTTC | CASSPDRNGYTF
16 | - | TRBD1 | TRBJ2-1 | TRBV7-2 | TGTGCCAGCAGCTTAGGGCCGGGACAGAGTTACCATGAGCAGTTCTTC | CASSLGPGQSYHEQFF
13 | - | - | TRBJ1-2 | TRBV6-6 | TGTGCCAGCAGGTCACAGGAAAACTATGGCTACACCTTC | CASRSQENYGYTF
12 | - | - | TRBJ1-4 | TRBV7-9 | TGTGCCAGCAGCTTCCTTTCGGAAAAACTGTTTTTT | CASSFLSEKLFF
14 | - | - | TRBJ2-3 | TRBV9 | TGTGCCAGCAGCGTAGCTTCTCGAGCAGATACGCAGTATTTT | CASSVASRADTQYF
15 | - | - | TRBJ2-3 | TRBV11-1 | TGTGCCAGCAGCTTAGGACGAGCTAGCGCAGATACGCAGTATTTT | CASSLGRASADTQYF
17 | - | - | TRBJ2-3 | TRBV2 | TGTGCCAGCAGGTCAAATCTTTGGACGGCGAGCACAGATACGCAGTATTTT | CASRSNLWTASTDTQYF
12 | - | - | TRBJ2-3 | TRBV2 | TGTGCCAGCAGCCTAACGCCAGATACGCAGTATTTT | CASSLTPDTQYF
15 | once | - | TRBJ2-7 | TRBV28 | TGTGCCAGCAGTTTATTTTGGGGGTCGGGGAACGAGCAGTACTTC | CASSLFWGSGNEQYF
15 | - | TRBD2 | TRBJ2-1 | TRBV5-8 | TGTGCCAGCAGCTTGGCCGCTTGGGGGACTAGAAACCGTTTCTTC | CASSLAAWGTRNRFF
12 | - | - | TRBJ2-1 | TRBV6-2/TRBV6-3 | TGTGCCAGCAGCCCTGGACTGAATGAGCAGTTCTTC | CASSPGLNEQFF
15 | - | - | TRBJ2-1 | TRBV27 | TGTGCCAGCAGTTTAGCGGGGAGTTCCTACAATGAGCAGTTCTTC | CASSLAGSSYNEQFF
18 | - | TRBD1 | TRBJ2-2 | TRBV9 | TGTGCCAGCAGCGTCGGACAGGGGGCAGGGTTAAACACCGGGGAGCTGTTTTTT | CASSVGQGAGLNTGELFF
17 | - | - | TRBJ2-1 | TRBV5-1 | TGCGCCAGCAGCTACTTCCCGAGCGGCCTTTCCTACAATGAGCAGTTCTTC | CASSYFPSGLSYNEQFF
13 | - | - | TRBJ2-3 | TRBV14 | TGTGCCAGCAGCCAAGTCCGACAGCTTACGCAGTATTTT | CASSQVRQLTQYF